This entry concerns a single T cell receptor (beta chain). Its antigen remains unknown. This CDR3 comprises 13 residues. The germline V and J ends were trimmed by 4 bases and 7 bases, with 12 bases remaining between them. Per the germline V gene, CDR1 is SGDLS and CDR2 is YYNGEE. This record comes from a study of OX40 agonist ivuxolimab in advanced cancers. About the research overall: Patients received ivuxolimab, an intravenous treatment, every 2 weeks at 0.01 to 10 mg/kg. Earlier anti-PD-1, anti-PD-L1 or anti-CTLA-4 therapy was permitted; roughly 37% had received some. Partial responses occurred in three patients (one hepatocellular carcinoma, two cutaneous melanoma). Study-wide results and limits: Partial responders receiving 0.1-3.0 mg/kg showed among the lowest clonal expansion.

Sequencing used immunoSEQ multiplex PCR; TCRdb keeps in-frame clones, though not all of them. The table has around 80,000 clones, about 88% seen once. This TCR derives from an adult with an advanced solid tumor such as melanoma, head and neck, liver or kidney cancer. The chain uses TRBV9 and TRBJ2-4; D possibly corresponds to TRBD1 (6 bases). Sample: CD4+ or CD8+ T cells sorted from blood, taken in a trial of the OX40 agonist ivuxolimab. The CDR3 protein is CASSPQGINIQYF. CDR3 DNA sequence: TGTGCCAGCAGCCCTCAGGGGATCAACATTCAGTACTTC.